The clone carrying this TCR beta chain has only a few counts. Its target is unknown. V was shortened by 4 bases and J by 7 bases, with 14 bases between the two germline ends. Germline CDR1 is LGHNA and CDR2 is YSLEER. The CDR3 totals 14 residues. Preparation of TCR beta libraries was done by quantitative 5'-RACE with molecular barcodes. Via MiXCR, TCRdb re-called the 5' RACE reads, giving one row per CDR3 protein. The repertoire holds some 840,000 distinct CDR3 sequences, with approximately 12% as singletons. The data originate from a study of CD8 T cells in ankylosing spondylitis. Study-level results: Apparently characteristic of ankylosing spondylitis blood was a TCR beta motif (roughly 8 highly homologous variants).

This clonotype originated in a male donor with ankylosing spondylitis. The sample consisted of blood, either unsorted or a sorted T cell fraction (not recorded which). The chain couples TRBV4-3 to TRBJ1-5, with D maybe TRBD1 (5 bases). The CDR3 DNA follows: TGCGCCAGCAGCCTAGAAAGGGGTTGGCAGCCCCAGCATTTT. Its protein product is CASSLERGWQPQHF.